The sequence of this T cell receptor beta chain was determined in a study of blood T cell repertoires in COVID-19. Study at large: The study drew acute and convalescent COVID-19 samples from the United States, Italy and Spain. T cells, B-cell-depleted T cells, or PBMCs provided the cDNA or gDNA that served as material.

This clone appeared a single time. Repertoires were generated with immunoSEQ multiplex PCR, while TCRdb's copy carries only in-frame clones and drops some. This sample has under 200,000 clones, with around four fifths found just once. Seattle researchers signed up patients amid active infection and tracked them longitudinally. This TCR was recovered from a woman older than 75 with COVID-19, enrolled during active disease. The source material was peripheral blood.

In DNA form, the CDR3 reads TGTGTCGGGGGTCAGAGCTCCTATAATTCACCCCTCCACTTT. It codes for CVGGQSSYNSPLHF. The chain joins TRBV2 to TRBJ1-6, with D tentatively TRBD1 (5 bases). CDR3 length: 14 amino acids. The germline V gene has CDR1 SNHLY and CDR2 FYNNEI.